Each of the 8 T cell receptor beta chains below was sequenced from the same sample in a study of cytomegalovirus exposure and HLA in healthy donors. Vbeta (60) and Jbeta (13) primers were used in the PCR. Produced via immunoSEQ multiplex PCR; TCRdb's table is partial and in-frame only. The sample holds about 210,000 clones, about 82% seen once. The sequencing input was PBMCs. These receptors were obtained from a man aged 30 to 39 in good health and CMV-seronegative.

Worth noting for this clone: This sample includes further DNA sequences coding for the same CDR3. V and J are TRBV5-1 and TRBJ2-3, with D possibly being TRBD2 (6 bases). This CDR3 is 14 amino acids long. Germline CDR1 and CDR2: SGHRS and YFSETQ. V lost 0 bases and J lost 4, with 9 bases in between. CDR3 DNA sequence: TGCGCCAGCAGCTTGGGCGGGGTTGCAGATACGCAGTATTTT. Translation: CASSLGGVADTQYF.

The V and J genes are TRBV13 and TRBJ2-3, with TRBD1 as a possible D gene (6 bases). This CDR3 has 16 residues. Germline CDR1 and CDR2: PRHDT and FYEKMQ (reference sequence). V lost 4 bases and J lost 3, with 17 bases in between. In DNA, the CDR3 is TGTGCCAGCAGCTCGCAAGATCAGGGGCCGACAGATACGCAGTATTTT. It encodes CASSSQDQGPTDTQYF.

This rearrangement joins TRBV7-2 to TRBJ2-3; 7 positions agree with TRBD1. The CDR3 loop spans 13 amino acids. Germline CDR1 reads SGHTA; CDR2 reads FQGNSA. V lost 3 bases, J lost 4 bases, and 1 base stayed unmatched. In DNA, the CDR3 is TGTGCCAGCAGCTTGGGGACAGCAGATACGCAGTATTTT. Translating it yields CASSLGTADTQYF.

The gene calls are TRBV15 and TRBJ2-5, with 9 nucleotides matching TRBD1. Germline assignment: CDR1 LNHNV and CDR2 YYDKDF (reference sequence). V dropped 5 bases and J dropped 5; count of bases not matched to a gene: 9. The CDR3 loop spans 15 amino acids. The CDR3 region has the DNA TGTGCCACCAGCGATGACAACAGGGGGCTGGAGACCCAGTACTTC. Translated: CATSDDNRGLETQYF.

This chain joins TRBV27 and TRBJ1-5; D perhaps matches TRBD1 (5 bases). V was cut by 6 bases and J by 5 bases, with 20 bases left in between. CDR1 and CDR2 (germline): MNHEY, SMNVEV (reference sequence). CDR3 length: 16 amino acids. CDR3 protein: CASSPPLWGRDQPQHF. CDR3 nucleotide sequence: TGTGCCAGCAGCCCGCCCCTTTGGGGGAGGGATCAGCCCCAGCATTTT.

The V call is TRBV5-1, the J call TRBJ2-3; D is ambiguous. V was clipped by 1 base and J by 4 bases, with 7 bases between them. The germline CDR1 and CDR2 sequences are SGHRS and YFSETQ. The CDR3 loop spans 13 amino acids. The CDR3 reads CASSLLTSDTQYF. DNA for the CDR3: TGCGCCAGCAGCTTGTTGACTTCAGATACGCAGTATTTT.

CDR3 in amino acids: CASQGRETQYF. For the CDR3, the DNA is TGTGCCAGCCAGGGGCGGGAGACCCAGTACTTC. The rearrangement links TRBV6-5 to TRBJ2-5, with D tentatively TRBD1 (6 bases). Trimming took 8 bases from V and 5 from J, leaving 9 bases between them. CDR1 is MNHEY, CDR2 SVGAGI, per germline. There are 11 residues in the CDR3.

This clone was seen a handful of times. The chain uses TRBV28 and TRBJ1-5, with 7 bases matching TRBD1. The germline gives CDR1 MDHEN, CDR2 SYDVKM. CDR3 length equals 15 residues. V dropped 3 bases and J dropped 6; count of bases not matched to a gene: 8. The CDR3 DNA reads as TGTGCCAGCAGTTTCCGGACAGGAGTCAGTCAGCCCCAGCATTTT. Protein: CASSFRTGVSQPQHF.